This T cell receptor (beta chain) was sequenced for a study of cytomegalovirus exposure and HLA in healthy donors. The study ran its PCR with 60 Vbeta and 13 Jbeta primers. Sequencing used immunoSEQ multiplex PCR; TCRdb keeps in-frame clones, though not all of them. The data contain about 120,000 clones, 65% to 85% of them singletons. The donors comprised healthy bone marrow donors. The CDR3 spans 16 residues. V was clipped by 0 bases and J by 0 bases, with 10 bases between them. Germline CDR1 is SGHRS and CDR2 is YFSETQ. The sample consisted of PBMCs. The chain has TRBV5-1 and TRBJ1-3; D is possibly TRBD1 (5 bases). The sequence came from a woman in her thirties or forties in good health and CMV-seropositive. This CDR3 is CASSLEGPSSGNTIYF. The CDR3 region has the DNA TGCGCCAGCAGCTTGGAGGGGCCTAGCTCTGGAAACACCATATATTTT.